A single sample is the source of the 11 T cell receptor beta chains below, sequenced in a study of T cell repertoires in cytomegalovirus infection. One entry per CDR3 protein, called by TCRdb with MiXCR from the reads. This sample has around 450,000 distinct CDR3 sequences, with approximately 31% found just once. The specimen was PBMCs. These receptors all come from a human donor in good health (CMV status not recorded). Some clones in this sample may be carry-over from other donors' samples.

This clonotype was picked up a small number of times. V is TRBV7-6 and J is TRBJ1-6; no clear D. The V and J ends lost 0 bases and 5 bases respectively, with 5 bases between them. Germline V CDR1 and CDR2: SGHVS, FNYEAQ. The CDR3 covers 14 residues. The chain's CDR3 is CASSLAQNNSPLHF. The DNA for the CDR3 is TGTGCCAGCAGCTTAGCTCAAAATAATTCACCCCTCCACTTT.

This clonotype has just a few counts. At one boundary the junction diverges from the germline segment, which might be a read error. The chain recombines TRBV7-9 with TRBJ2-5; D is ambiguous. The CDR3 loop spans 15 amino acids. Germline CDR1 SEHNR, CDR2 FQNEAQ (reference sequence). CDR3 in DNA: TGTGCCAGCAGCTTAGGTAGCAGCGACCAGGAGACCCAGTACTTC. It codes for CASSLGSSDQETQYF. Combining the CDR3 with reference TRBV7-9 and TRBJ2-5 gives the whole variable domain DTGVSQNPRHKITKRGQNVTFRCDPISEHNRLYWYRQTLGQGPEFLTYFQNEAQLEKSRLLSDRFSAERPKGSFSTLEIQRTEQGDSAMYLCASSLGSSDQETQYFGPGTRLLVL.

There are a few counts of this clonotype. The chain has TRBV29-1 and TRBJ2-1; 15 bases line up with TRBD2. After removal of 3 bases from V and 0 bases from J, the junction contained 3 bases not matched to a gene. The germline V gene has CDR1 SQVTM and CDR2 ANQGSEA. This CDR3 has 17 amino acids. CDR3 DNA: TGCAGCGTTGAGGGACTAGCGGGGGGAAGCTCCTACAATGAGCAGTTCTTC. Its translation is CSVEGLAGGSSYNEQFF.

Ten or more counts support this clonotype. The rearrangement uses TRBV4-3 and TRBJ1-6, with TRBD1 as a possible D gene (5 bases). V dropped 2 bases and J dropped 10 bases, with 15 bases sitting between them. Germline lookup yields CDR1 LGHNA and CDR2 YSLEER. CDR3 length: 15 residues. The CDR3 reads CASSQTRFSGSPLHF. The CDR3 nucleotides are TGCGCCAGCAGCCAAACGCGGTTTTCAGGGTCACCCCTCCACTTT.

V gene TRBV7-8 combines with J gene TRBJ2-1; D not certain. Germline-derived CDR1 and CDR2 are SGHVS and FQNEAQ. V was shortened by 7 bases and J by 5 bases, with 27 bases between the two germline ends. The CDR3 is made up of 18 amino acids. The CDR3, as DNA: TGTGCCAGCAACCACAAGGCCACCCTATATTCACCAAACAATGAGCAGTTCTTC. This translates into CASNHKATLYSPNNEQFF.

The chain combines TRBV24-1 with TRBJ2-2, with 7 bases lining up with TRBD1. CDR1 is KGHDR and CDR2 is SFDVKD in the germline V gene. CDR3 length: 16 amino acids. J gave up 0 bases and V 2 bases, and 2 bases lay outside the gene matches. The CDR3 region has the DNA TGTGCCACCAGTGATTGGGGACAGCCGAACACCGGGGAGCTGTTTTTT. This translates into CATSDWGQPNTGELFF.

This chain uses TRBV12-3 or TRBV12-4 with TRBJ1-4; a weak D match, TRBD1 (5 bases). V shed 4 bases and J shed 8 bases, with 8 bases lying between them. There are 12 residues in the CDR3. The DNA for the CDR3 is TGTGCCAGCAGTTGGGGCGACGAAAAACTGTTTTTT. Protein: CASSWGDEKLFF.

This clonotype came up many times. The chain is built from TRBV27 and TRBJ2-2; D is perhaps TRBD1 or TRBD2 (6 bases each). The CDR3 is 15 residues long. V lost 6 bases and J lost 0, with 11 bases in between. The germline CDR1 and CDR2 sequences are MNHEY and SMNVEV (reference sequence). CDR3 protein: CASRGAGTNTGELFF. The CDR3 DNA follows: TGTGCCAGCAGGGGGGCGGGGACGAACACCGGGGAGCTGTTTTTT.

CDR3 loop: CASSLRAGAAGELFF. CDR3 nucleotide sequence: TGTGCCAGCAGCTTGCGTGCAGGGGCGGCCGGGGAGCTGTTTTTT. The chain uses TRBV5-4 and TRBJ2-2; a possible D gene is TRBD1 (6 bases). Germline CDR1 reads SGHNT; CDR2 reads YYREEE (reference sequence). This CDR3 is 15 amino acids long. The germline V and J ends were trimmed by 1 base and 6 bases, with 13 bases remaining between them.

On this clonotype: At one end, the junction sequence differs from germline, possibly due to a read error. CDR3 loop: CASSEDRLLGEKLFF. In nucleotides, the CDR3 is TGTGCCAGCAGCGAAGACCGCCTATTGGGGGAAAAACTGTTTTTT. The chain couples TRBV2 to TRBJ1-4; D not certain. Per the germline V gene, CDR1 is SNHLY and CDR2 is FYNNEI. This CDR3 has 15 amino acids.

Of note for this clonotype: An end of the junction differs from the germline gene, which may be a read error. The chain combines TRBV7-9 with TRBJ2-1, with D tentatively TRBD2 (7 bases). This CDR3 spans 15 amino acids. Germline CDR1 reads SEHNR; CDR2 reads FQNEAQ (reference sequence). The CDR3 DNA follows: TGTGCCAGCAGCTTAGCTGTCGGGGGGCCTAATGATCAGTTCTTC. It is translated as CASSLAVGGPNDQFF. Supplemented by reference TRBV7-9 and TRBJ2-1, the full variable domain reads DTGVSQNPRHKITKRGQNVTFRCDPISEHNRLYWYRQTLGQGPEFLTYFQNEAQLEKSRLLSDRFSAERPKGSFSTLEIQRTEQGDSAMYLCASSLAVGGPNDQFFGPGTRLTVL.